One and the same sample provided the 27 T cell receptor beta chains below, sequenced in a study of identical twins. In TCRdb, the 5' RACE reads were re-called with MiXCR into one record per CDR3 protein. The table lists hundreds of thousands of distinct CDR3 sequences, less than 7% of them singletons. Sequencing was done on a sample of naive T cells sorted from blood. The receptors were gathered from a man between 18 and 29 years old in good health.

The genes are TRBV6-6 and TRBJ2-1; TRBD2 is a possible D gene (6 bases). Germline CDR1 MNHNY, CDR2 SVGAGI (reference sequence). CDR3 size: 13 residues. The CDR3 region is CAARDPSSVEQFF. The CDR3 DNA sequence: TGTGCTGCGCGGGATCCCTCCTCGGTTGAGCAGTTCTTC.

In this sample, this clonotype turned up many times. The rearrangement joins TRBV5-1 to TRBJ1-1; TRBD1 agrees at 7 bases. CDR1 is SGHRS, CDR2 YFSETQ, per germline. V gave up 0 bases and J gave up 0 bases; unmatched junction bases: 2. The length of the CDR3 is 15 residues. Here the CDR3 reads CASSLGDRVNTEAFF. In DNA, the CDR3 is TGCGCCAGCAGCTTGGGAGACAGGGTGAACACTGAAGCTTTCTTT.

This clonotype turned up a few times. The rearrangement uses TRBV7-2 and TRBJ2-2, with 9 nucleotides matching TRBD2. Germline-derived CDR1 and CDR2 are SGHTA and FQGNSA. J was trimmed by 4 bases and V by 2 bases; bases with no gene match: 11. This CDR3 is 18 amino acids long. The CDR3 nucleotides are TGTGCCAGCAGCTTACGCGGGAGGGCCCCTCTAGGCACCGGGGAGCTGTTTTTT. This gives the protein CASSLRGRAPLGTGELFF.

This clonotype was observed a handful of times. The J gene is TRBJ2-2, the V gene TRBV24-1; no definite D call. The germline V gene encodes CDR1 KGHDR and CDR2 SFDVKD. The CDR3 totals 16 residues. With 3 bases removed from V and 4 bases from J, the gap between germline ends came to 14 bases. CDR3 nucleotides: TGTGCCACCAGTGATGAGGAGACACTATCCACCGGGGAGCTGTTTTTT. It specifies CATSDEETLSTGELFF.

In this sample, this clonotype turned up many times. CDR3 in amino acids: CASSSQGPLGYTF. For the CDR3, the DNA is TGTGCCAGCAGCTCACAGGGTCCCTTGGGCTACACCTTC. The rearrangement joins TRBV5-6 to TRBJ1-2; D might be TRBD1 (6 bases). The germline gives CDR1 SGHDT, CDR2 YYEEEE. The length of the CDR3 is 13 residues. Trimming left V 3 bases short and J 8 bases short, with 14 bases between.

This clonotype showed up many times. The V and J genes are TRBV12-3 or TRBV12-4 and TRBJ2-1; TRBD1 matches 7 bases. With V trimmed by 3 bases and J by 6 bases, 8 bases remained unmatched. The CDR3 sequence is 15 residues long. This chain's CDR3 is CASSLKGAIRNEQFF. CDR3 DNA sequence: TGTGCCAGCAGTTTGAAGGGGGCGATACGCAATGAGCAGTTCTTC.

This clonotype was seen ten or more times. V gene TRBV7-6 combines with J gene TRBJ1-3; a possible D gene is TRBD1 (5 bases). Germline-derived CDR1 and CDR2 are SGHVS and FNYEAQ. V lost 4 bases to trimming and J lost 5 bases, with 18 bases between them. This CDR3 has 16 residues. The CDR3 DNA is TGTGCCAGCAGCTCACCCCTGAGGGGAGGACGAAACACCATATATTTT. Encoded protein: CASSSPLRGGRNTIYF. Variable domain in full (rest from reference TRBV7-6 and TRBJ1-3): GAGVSQSPRYKVTKRGQDVALRCDPISGHVSLYWYRQALGQGPEFLTYFNYEAQQDKSGLPNDRFSAERPEGSISTLTIQRTEQRDSAMYRCASSSPLRGGRNTIYFGEGSWLTVV.

The chain links TRBV5-4 to TRBJ2-2; D is unresolved. Germline loops: CDR1 SGHNT, CDR2 YYREEE (reference sequence). This CDR3 is built from 13 residues. The V end was cut by 1 base, the J end by 6 bases, with 7 bases between. In DNA form, the CDR3 reads TGTGCCAGCAGCTTGACGCCTTCCGGGGAGCTGTTTTTT. Its protein product is CASSLTPSGELFF.

The table lists this clonotype with many counts. The chain combines TRBV27 with TRBJ1-4; TRBD1 might be the D (5 bases). The CDR3 has 15 amino acids. Per the germline V gene, CDR1 is MNHEY and CDR2 is SMNVEV (reference sequence). V was clipped by 2 bases and J by 7 bases, with 14 bases between them. The CDR3 DNA sequence: TGTGCCAGCAGTTTAGGTCGGGGGTATGGTGAAAAACTGTTTTTT. Translated: CASSLGRGYGEKLFF.

There are a few counts of this clonotype. The V gene is TRBV6-5, the J gene TRBJ2-7, with D perhaps being TRBD1 or TRBD2 (6 bases each). Trimming stripped 2 bases from V and 5 bases from J, with 16 bases between. This CDR3 has 15 residues. CDR1 and CDR2 (germline): MNHEY, SVGAGI. This CDR3 reads CASSYHNRGLDEQYF. The CDR3 region has the DNA TGTGCCAGCAGTTACCACAATCGGGGGCTGGACGAGCAGTACTTC.

This chain connects TRBV3-1 to TRBJ2-5; the D gene is possibly TRBD2 (6 bases). Germline values: CDR1 LGHDT, CDR2 YNNKEL (reference sequence). Trimming pared 0 bases from V and 1 base from J, leaving 12 bases between. This CDR3 comprises 16 residues. As DNA, the CDR3 is TGTGCCAGCAGCCAAGAAGTTGGGCGGGGCCAAGAGACCCAGTACTTC. Amino acid sequence: CASSQEVGRGQETQYF.

In its sample, this clonotype was seen many times. The CDR3 bases are TGCAGTGCTAGCCCGCCAGGGAGAAATGAAAAACTGTTTTTT. Translated: CSASPPGRNEKLFF. V gene TRBV20-1 combines with J gene TRBJ1-4, with D tentatively TRBD1 (5 bases). Germline loops: CDR1 DFQATT, CDR2 SNEGSKA (reference sequence). This CDR3 spans 14 amino acids. V gave up 3 bases and J gave up 5 bases, with 13 bases separating them.

The chain links TRBV2 to TRBJ2-7; D not certain. V was clipped by 7 bases and J by 3 bases, with 4 bases between them. There are 10 residues in the CDR3. Germline CDR1 and CDR2: SNHLY and FYNNEI. CDR3 nucleotides: TGTGCCAGCACCCTCTACGAGCAGTACGTC. Translated: CASTLYEQYV.

There are many counts of this clonotype. The J gene is TRBJ2-1, the V gene TRBV12-3 or TRBV12-4, with a possible D match to TRBD2 (6 bases). There are 18 residues in the CDR3. The V and J ends lost 7 bases and 0 bases respectively, with 22 bases between them. CDR3 residues: CASTYMVVAGSSYNEQFF. The DNA of the CDR3 is TGTGCCAGCACCTACATGGTTGTTGCGGGAAGCTCCTACAATGAGCAGTTCTTC.

On this clonotype itself: A much larger clone differs from this one at a single base, so this may be a read error. The chain joins TRBV4-1 to TRBJ2-2; 7 bases map to TRBD2. The CDR3 is 17 amino acids. The V gene's germline CDR1 is MGHRA and CDR2 YSYEKL. With V trimmed by 0 bases and J by 7 bases, 11 bases remained unmatched. Written as DNA, the CDR3 is TGCGCCAGCAGCCAAGATAAGGGGAGGGTCCGTGGCGGGGAGCTGTTTTTT. This sequence encodes CASSQDKGRVRGGELFF.

In this sample, this clonotype turned up many times. The chain has TRBV19 and TRBJ2-6, with D possibly being TRBD1 (6 bases). The CDR3 has 14 residues. Trimming left V 10 bases short and J 0 bases short, with 10 bases between. Germline V gene data show CDR1 as LNHDA and CDR2 as SQIVND (reference sequence). CDR3 DNA sequence: TGTGCCACACAGGGTTTCTCTGGGGCCAACGTCCTGACTTTC. Its translation: CATQGFSGANVLTF.

This clonotype was seen many times. This chain connects TRBV5-1 to TRBJ1-1; D gene uncertain. Germline V gene sequence: CDR1 SGHRS, CDR2 YFSETQ. The CDR3 runs to 13 residues. Trimming took 2 bases from V and 5 from J, leaving 10 bases between them. The CDR3 protein is CASSFVRGTEAFF. As DNA, the CDR3 is TGCGCCAGCAGCTTTGTTCGGGGAACTGAAGCTTTCTTT.

The chain employs TRBV11-2 and TRBJ2-5; 8 bases are a match to TRBD2. Trimming at V came to 1 base and at J to 5 bases, leaving 9 bases not matched to a gene. The CDR3 covers 16 residues. Germline V gene lookup returns CDR1 SGHAT and CDR2 FQNNGV. In DNA form, the CDR3 reads TGTGCCAGCAGCTTAGTTGGAGGGGAGCGGGAGGAGACCCAGTACTTC. The encoded protein is CASSLVGGEREETQYF.

This clonotype was counted a few times. The rearrangement uses TRBV6-5 and TRBJ2-4, with 8 bases fitting TRBD1. This CDR3 has 18 residues. Germline CDR1 is MNHEY and CDR2 is SVGAGI. Trimming at V came to 5 bases and at J to 3 bases, leaving 15 bases not matched to a gene. Here the CDR3 reads CASSHMQPGTGGKNIQYF. The CDR3 nucleotides are TGTGCCAGCAGTCACATGCAACCGGGAACAGGGGGCAAAAACATTCAGTACTTC.

The chain is built from TRBV6-1 and TRBJ1-2; 8 bases map to TRBD1. Per the germline V gene, CDR1 is MNHNS and CDR2 is SASEGT. The CDR3 consists of 14 residues. V trimming: 5 bases; J trimming: 4 bases; junction bases outside the gene matches: 6. CDR3 in amino acids: CASSPGQDPYGYTF. CDR3 DNA sequence: TGTGCCAGCAGTCCGGGACAGGACCCCTATGGCTACACCTTC.

This clonotype was counted at least ten times. This rearrangement joins TRBV7-9 to TRBJ2-3, with 8 bases fitting TRBD2. The germline CDR1 and CDR2 sequences are SEHNR and FQNEAQ (reference sequence). Trimming cost V 5 bases and J 0 bases; bases outside gene matches: 4. This CDR3 spans 15 amino acids. The chain's CDR3 is CASSVSGMSTDTQYF. CDR3 sequence (DNA): TGTGCCAGCAGCGTTAGCGGGATGAGCACAGATACGCAGTATTTT.

This clonotype was seen repeatedly, ten times or more. The chain recombines TRBV5-1 with TRBJ2-7; D is perhaps TRBD1 (6 bases). The CDR3 consists of 15 residues. V was pared by 0 bases and J by 5 bases, with 15 bases between. Germline CDR1 SGHRS, CDR2 YFSETQ. The chain's CDR3 is CASSLGAGVLDEQYF. CDR3 DNA sequence: TGCGCCAGCAGCTTGGGGGCAGGGGTCTTAGACGAGCAGTACTTC.

The chain is built from TRBV29-1 and TRBJ2-5; 14 bases align to TRBD2. V gave up 7 bases and J gave up 4 bases; unmatched junction bases: 14. The germline V gene encodes CDR1 SQVTM and CDR2 ANQGSEA. The CDR3 length is 17 residues. CDR3 sequence reads: CSAKPGLAGVGRETQYF. The CDR3 DNA is TGCAGCGCCAAACCGGGACTAGCGGGAGTGGGGAGAGAGACCCAGTACTTC.

The table lists this clonotype with many counts. J is TRBJ2-7 and V is TRBV5-1; D call uncertain. CDR1 is SGHRS, CDR2 YFSETQ, per germline. This CDR3 comprises 14 residues. The V end lost 1 base, the J end lost 1 base, and 9 bases lay between the germline ends. The CDR3 DNA reads TGCGCCAGCAGCTTGACCCCAGGATCCTACGAGCAGTACTTC. It is translated as CASSLTPGSYEQYF.

V gene TRBV10-3 combines with J gene TRBJ2-1; D ambiguous. CDR1 is ENHRY, CDR2 SYGVKD, per germline. The CDR3 runs 15 residues. V dropped 3 bases and J dropped 0 bases, with 9 bases sitting between them. The CDR3 region has the DNA TGTGCCATCAGTGATTGGGAAAGCTCCTACAATGAGCAGTTCTTC. Protein: CAISDWESSYNEQFF.

V is TRBV6-1 and J is TRBJ2-3; TRBD1 might be the D (6 bases). Per the germline V gene, CDR1 is MNHNS and CDR2 is SASEGT. The CDR3 consists of 15 residues. The ends were cut back, 3 bases at V and 1 base at J, with 11 bases in the middle. CDR3 DNA sequence: TGTGCCAGCAGTGACGGACAGACCCGCACAGATACGCAGTATTTT. Residues: CASSDGQTRTDTQYF.

Many counts were recorded for this clonotype. The DNA for the CDR3 is TGCGCCAGCAGCCCGGGGGGACAGGTCAATTACAATGAGCAGTTCTTC. Amino acid sequence: CASSPGGQVNYNEQFF. V gene TRBV5-1 combines with J gene TRBJ2-1; D might be TRBD1 (8 bases). The CDR3 contains 16 residues. Trimming stripped 4 bases from V and 4 bases from J, with 18 bases between. CDR1 is SGHRS, CDR2 YFSETQ, per germline.